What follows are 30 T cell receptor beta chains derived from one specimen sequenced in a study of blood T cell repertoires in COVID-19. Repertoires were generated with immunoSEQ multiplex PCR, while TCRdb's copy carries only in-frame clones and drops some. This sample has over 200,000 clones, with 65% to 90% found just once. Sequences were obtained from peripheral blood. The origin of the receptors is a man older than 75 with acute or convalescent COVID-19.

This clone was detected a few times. In DNA, the CDR3 is TGTGCCACCAGCAGAGATCTCGGTGAAAAACTGTTTTTT. Protein sequence: CATSRDLGEKLFF. This sequence joins TRBV15 and TRBJ1-4; no firm D call. The germline V and J ends were trimmed by 0 bases and 7 bases, with 6 bases remaining between them. The germline CDR1 and CDR2 sequences are LNHNV and YYDKDF (reference sequence). This CDR3 region has 13 residues.

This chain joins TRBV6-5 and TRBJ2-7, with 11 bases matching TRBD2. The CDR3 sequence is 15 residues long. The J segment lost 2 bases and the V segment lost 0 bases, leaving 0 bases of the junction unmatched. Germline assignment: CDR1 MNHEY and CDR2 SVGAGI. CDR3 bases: TGTGCCAGCAGTTACTCTAGCGGGAGGGCCTACGAGCAGTACGTC. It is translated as CASSYSSGRAYEQYV.

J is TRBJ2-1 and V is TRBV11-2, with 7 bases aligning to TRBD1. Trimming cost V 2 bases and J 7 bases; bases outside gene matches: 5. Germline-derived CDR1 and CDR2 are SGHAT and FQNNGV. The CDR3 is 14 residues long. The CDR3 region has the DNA TGTGCCAGCAGCTTACTCCAACAGGGGAATGAGCAGTTCTTC. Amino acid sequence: CASSLLQQGNEQFF. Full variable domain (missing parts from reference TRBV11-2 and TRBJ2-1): EAGVAQSPRYKIIEKRQSVAFWCNPISGHATLYWYQQILGQGPKLLIQFQNNGVVDDSQLPKDRFSAERLKGVDSTLKIQPAKLEDSAVYLCASSLLQQGNEQFFGPGTRLTVL.

Here the CDR3 reads CASSFGQTNTEAFF. CDR3 DNA: TGTGCCAGCTCATTCGGACAGACGAACACTGAAGCTTTCTTT. The V gene is TRBV18, the J gene TRBJ1-1, with D perhaps matching TRBD1 (6 bases). There are 14 residues in the CDR3. V gave up 5 bases and J gave up 1 base, with 11 bases separating them. Per the germline V gene, CDR1 is KGHSH and CDR2 is LQKENI.

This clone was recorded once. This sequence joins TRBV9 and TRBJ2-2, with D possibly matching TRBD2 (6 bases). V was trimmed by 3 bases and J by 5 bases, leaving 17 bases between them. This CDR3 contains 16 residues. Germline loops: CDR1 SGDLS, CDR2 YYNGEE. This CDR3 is CASSDQPGTWTGELFF. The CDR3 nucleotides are TGTGCCAGCAGCGACCAACCCGGGACTTGGACCGGGGAGCTGTTTTTT.

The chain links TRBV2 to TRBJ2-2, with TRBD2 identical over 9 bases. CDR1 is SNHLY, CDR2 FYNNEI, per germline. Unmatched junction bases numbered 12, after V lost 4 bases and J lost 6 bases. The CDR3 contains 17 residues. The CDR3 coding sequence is TGTGCCAGCAGTGTTCCTACTAAGCGGGAGGTTTCCGGGGAGCTGTTTTTT. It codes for CASSVPTKREVSGELFF.

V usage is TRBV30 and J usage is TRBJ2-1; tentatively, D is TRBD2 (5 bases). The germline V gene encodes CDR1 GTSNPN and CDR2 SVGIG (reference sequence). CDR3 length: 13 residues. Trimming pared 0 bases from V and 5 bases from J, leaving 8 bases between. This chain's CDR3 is CAWSVADDNEQFF. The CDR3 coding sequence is TGTGCCTGGAGTGTAGCGGATGACAATGAGCAGTTCTTC.

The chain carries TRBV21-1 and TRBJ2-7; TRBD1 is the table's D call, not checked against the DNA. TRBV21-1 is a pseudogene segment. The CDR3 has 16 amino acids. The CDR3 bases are TGTGCCAGCAGCCTCGGCGGGACAGGGGCTTACTACGAGCAGTACTTC. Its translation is CASSLGGTGAYYEQYF.

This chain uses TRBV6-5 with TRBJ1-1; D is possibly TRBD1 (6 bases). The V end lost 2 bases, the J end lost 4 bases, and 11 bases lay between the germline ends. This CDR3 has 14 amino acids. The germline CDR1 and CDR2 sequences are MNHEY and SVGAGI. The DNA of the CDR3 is TGTGCCAGCAGTTACGGGGGCCCGGGCACTGAAGCTTTCTTT. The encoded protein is CASSYGGPGTEAFF.

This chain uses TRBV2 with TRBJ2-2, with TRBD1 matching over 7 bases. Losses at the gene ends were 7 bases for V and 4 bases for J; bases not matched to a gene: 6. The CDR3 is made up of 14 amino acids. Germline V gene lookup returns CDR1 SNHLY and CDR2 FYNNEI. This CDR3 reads CASKGQSGTGELFF. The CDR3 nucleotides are TGTGCCAGCAAGGGACAGAGCGGCACCGGGGAGCTGTTTTTT. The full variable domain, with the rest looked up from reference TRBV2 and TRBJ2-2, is EPEVTQTPSHQVTQMGQEVILRCVPISNHLYFYWYRQILGQKVEFLVSFYNNEISEKSEIFDDQFSVERPDGSNFTLKIRSTKLEDSAMYFCASKGQSGTGELFFGEGSRLTVL.

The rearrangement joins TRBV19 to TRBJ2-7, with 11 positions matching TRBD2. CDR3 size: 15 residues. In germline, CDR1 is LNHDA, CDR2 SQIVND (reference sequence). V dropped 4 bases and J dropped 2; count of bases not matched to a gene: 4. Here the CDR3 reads CASSTTSGRTYEQYF. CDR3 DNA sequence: TGTGCCAGTAGTACCACTAGCGGGAGAACCTACGAGCAGTACTTC.

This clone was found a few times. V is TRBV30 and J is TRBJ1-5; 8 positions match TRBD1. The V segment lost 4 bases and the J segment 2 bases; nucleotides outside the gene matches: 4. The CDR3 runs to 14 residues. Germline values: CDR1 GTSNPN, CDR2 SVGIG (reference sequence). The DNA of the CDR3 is TGTGCCTGGACCGAGACAGGGGGCAATCAGCCCCAGCATTTT. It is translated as CAWTETGGNQPQHF.

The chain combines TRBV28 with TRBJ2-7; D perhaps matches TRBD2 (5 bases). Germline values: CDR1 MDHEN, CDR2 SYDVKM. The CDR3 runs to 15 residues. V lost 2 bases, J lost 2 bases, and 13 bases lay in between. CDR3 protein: CASSLASSGPYEQYF. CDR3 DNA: TGTGCCAGCAGTTTAGCCTCCAGCGGACCCTACGAGCAGTACTTC.

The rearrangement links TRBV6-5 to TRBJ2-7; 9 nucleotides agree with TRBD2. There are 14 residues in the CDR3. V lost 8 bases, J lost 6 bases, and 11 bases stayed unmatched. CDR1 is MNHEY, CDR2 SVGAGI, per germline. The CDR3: CASGGQREVPEQYF. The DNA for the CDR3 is TGTGCCAGCGGGGGACAGCGGGAGGTACCCGAGCAGTACTTC.

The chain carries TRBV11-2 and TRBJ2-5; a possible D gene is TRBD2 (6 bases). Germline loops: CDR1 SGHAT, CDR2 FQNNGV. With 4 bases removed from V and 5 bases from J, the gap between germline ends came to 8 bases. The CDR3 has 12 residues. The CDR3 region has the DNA TGTGCCAGCAGCTGGGGGGAGGAGACCCAGTACTTC. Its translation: CASSWGEETQYF.

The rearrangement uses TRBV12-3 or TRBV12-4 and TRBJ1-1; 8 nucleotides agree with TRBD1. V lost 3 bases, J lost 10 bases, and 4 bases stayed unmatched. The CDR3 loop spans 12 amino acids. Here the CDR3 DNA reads TGTGCCAGCAGTTTCCGACAGGGGCGAGCTTTCTTT. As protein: CASSFRQGRAFF.

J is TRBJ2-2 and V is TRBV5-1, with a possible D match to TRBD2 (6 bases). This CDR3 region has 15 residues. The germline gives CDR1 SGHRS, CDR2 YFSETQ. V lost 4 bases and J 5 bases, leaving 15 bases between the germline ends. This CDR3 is CASSGGVPGTGELFF. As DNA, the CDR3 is TGCGCCAGCAGCGGAGGGGTCCCGGGGACCGGGGAGCTGTTTTTT.

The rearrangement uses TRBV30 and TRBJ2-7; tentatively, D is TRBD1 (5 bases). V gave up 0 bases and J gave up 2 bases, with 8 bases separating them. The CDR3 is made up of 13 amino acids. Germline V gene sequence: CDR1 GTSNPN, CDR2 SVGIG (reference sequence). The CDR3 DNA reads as TGTGCCTGGAGTGTACAACAGGCCTACGAGCAGTACGTC. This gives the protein CAWSVQQAYEQYV.

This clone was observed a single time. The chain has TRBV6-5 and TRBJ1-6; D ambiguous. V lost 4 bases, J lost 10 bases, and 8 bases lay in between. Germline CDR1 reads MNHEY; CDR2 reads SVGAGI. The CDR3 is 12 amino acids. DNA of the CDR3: TGTGCCAGCAGTTCGACGACATCACCCCTCCACTTT. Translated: CASSSTTSPLHF.

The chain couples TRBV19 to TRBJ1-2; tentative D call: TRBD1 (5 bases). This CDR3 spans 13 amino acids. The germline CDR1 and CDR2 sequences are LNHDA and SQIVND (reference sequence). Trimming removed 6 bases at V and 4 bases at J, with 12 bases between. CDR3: CASRESGFYGYTF. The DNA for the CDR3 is TGTGCCAGTAGGGAGTCAGGGTTCTATGGCTACACCTTC.

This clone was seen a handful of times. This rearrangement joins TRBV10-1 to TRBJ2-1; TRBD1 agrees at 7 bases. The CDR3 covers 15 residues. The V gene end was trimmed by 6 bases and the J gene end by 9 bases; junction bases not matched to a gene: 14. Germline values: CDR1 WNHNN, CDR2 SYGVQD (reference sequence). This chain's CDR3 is CASSANTGVRSEQFF. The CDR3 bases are TGCGCCAGCAGCGCAAACACAGGGGTCAGGAGTGAGCAGTTCTTC.

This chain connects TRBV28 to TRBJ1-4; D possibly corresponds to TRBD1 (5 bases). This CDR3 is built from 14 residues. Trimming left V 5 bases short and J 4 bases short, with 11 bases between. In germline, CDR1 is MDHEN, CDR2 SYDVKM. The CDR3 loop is CASSPTGDNEKLFF. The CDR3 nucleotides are TGTGCCAGCAGTCCGACGGGGGATAATGAAAAACTGTTTTTT.

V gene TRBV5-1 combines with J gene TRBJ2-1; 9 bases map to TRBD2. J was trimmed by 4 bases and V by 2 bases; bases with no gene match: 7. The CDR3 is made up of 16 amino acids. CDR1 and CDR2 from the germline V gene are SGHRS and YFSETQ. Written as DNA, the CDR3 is TGCGCCAGCAGCTTTGGGGGAAGCGGGAGGTACAATGAGCAGTTCTTC. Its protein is CASSFGGSGRYNEQFF.

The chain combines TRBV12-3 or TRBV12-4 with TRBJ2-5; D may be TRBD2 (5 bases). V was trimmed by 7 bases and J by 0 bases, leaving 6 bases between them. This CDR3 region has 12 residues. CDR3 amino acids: CASNGDQETQYF. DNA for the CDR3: TGTGCCAGCAACGGGGACCAAGAGACCCAGTACTTC.

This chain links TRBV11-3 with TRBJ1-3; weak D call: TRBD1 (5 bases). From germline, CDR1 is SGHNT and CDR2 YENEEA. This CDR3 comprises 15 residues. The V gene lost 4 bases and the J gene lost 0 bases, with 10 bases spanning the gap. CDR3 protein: CASSSRTLSGNTIYF. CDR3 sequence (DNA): TGTGCCAGCAGCTCGCGGACACTCTCTGGAAACACCATATATTTT.

The CDR3 DNA is TGCGCCAGCAGCCAAATCGCTGGTAGCGGGAGTGGGGAGACCCAGTACTTC. Protein product: CASSQIAGSGSGETQYF. The genes are TRBV4-3 and TRBJ2-5; 9 positions agree with TRBD2. Germline values: CDR1 LGHNA, CDR2 YSLEER. This CDR3 has 17 residues. The V gene end was trimmed by 2 bases and the J gene end by 5 bases; junction bases not matched to a gene: 12.

For the CDR3, the DNA is TGTGCCAGCAGCCCCGACCCTCGGGCACCCCTCCACTTT. This translates into CASSPDPRAPLHF. The chain uses TRBV7-6 and TRBJ1-6; D is undetermined. Trimming stripped 5 bases from V and 11 bases from J, with 13 bases between. This CDR3 has 13 residues. CDR1 SGHVS and CDR2 FNYEAQ come from the germline V gene.

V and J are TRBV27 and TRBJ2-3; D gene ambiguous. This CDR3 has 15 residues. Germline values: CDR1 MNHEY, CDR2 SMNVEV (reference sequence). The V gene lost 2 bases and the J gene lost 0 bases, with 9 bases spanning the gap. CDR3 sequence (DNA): TGTGCCAGCAGTTTAGAGGTGACCAGCACAGATACGCAGTATTTT. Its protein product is CASSLEVTSTDTQYF.

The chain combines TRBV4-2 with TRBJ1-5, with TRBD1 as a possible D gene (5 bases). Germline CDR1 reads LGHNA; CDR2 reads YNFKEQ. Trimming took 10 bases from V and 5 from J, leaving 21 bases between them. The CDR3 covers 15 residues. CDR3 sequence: CANASLAGQDQPQHF. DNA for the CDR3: TGTGCCAATGCCAGCCTGGCGGGGCAAGATCAGCCCCAGCATTTT.

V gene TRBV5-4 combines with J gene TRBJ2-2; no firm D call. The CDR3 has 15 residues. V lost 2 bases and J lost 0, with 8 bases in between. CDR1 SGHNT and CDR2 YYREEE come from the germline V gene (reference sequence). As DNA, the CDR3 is TGTGCCAGCAGCTTTGGGCAGGCGAACACCGGGGAGCTGTTTTTT. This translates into CASSFGQANTGELFF.